This TCR beta chain was identified in a study of blood T cell repertoires in COVID-19. Study background: Sources were T cells, B-cell-depleted T cells, or PBMCs; the material itself was cDNA or gDNA.

The study drew participants aged about 18 to 90 years from some 24 US areas. Cohort assignment relied on participant-reported clinical history. Cohort 3 recovery required two negative PCRs, clearance, or symptom resolution. TCRdb keeps only in-frame clones here, not all; method: immunoSEQ multiplex PCR. The sample yields about 250,000 clones, just over 85% seen once. Per the germline V gene, CDR1 is KGHSH and CDR2 is LQKENI. Trimming removed 2 bases at V and 1 base at J, with 5 bases between. This CDR3 has 13 amino acids. The clonotype was recovered from a man between 18 and 29 years old who had recovered from COVID-19. The sequenced sample was PBMCs or T cells enriched from blood (not recorded which). J is TRBJ1-2 and V is TRBV18, with D unresolved. The CDR3: CASSPTDNYGYTF. DNA of the CDR3: TGTGCCAGCTCACCAACAGATAACTATGGCTACACCTTC.